This entry describes one TCR beta chain. This sample was included in a study of T cell changes during pregnancy in multiple sclerosis. Some clones are missing from TCRdb's copy, which holds only in-frame ones; the method was immunoSEQ multiplex PCR. The sample includes around 130,000 clones, 90% to 96% of them seen just once. The germline V gene encodes CDR1 MNHEY and CDR2 SVGAGI. This CDR3 spans 15 amino acids. The V and J ends lost 2 bases and 1 base, in that order; junction bases with no gene match: 2. The source was peripheral blood, collected after pregnancy. This chain uses TRBV6-5 with TRBJ1-1; 9 nucleotides match TRBD1. The TCR sequence derives from a female donor with multiple sclerosis, enrolled in a pregnancy study. The CDR3 region is CASSYPGQGNTEAFF. CDR3 coding DNA: TGTGCCAGCAGTTACCCGGGACAGGGGAACACTGAAGCTTTCTTT.